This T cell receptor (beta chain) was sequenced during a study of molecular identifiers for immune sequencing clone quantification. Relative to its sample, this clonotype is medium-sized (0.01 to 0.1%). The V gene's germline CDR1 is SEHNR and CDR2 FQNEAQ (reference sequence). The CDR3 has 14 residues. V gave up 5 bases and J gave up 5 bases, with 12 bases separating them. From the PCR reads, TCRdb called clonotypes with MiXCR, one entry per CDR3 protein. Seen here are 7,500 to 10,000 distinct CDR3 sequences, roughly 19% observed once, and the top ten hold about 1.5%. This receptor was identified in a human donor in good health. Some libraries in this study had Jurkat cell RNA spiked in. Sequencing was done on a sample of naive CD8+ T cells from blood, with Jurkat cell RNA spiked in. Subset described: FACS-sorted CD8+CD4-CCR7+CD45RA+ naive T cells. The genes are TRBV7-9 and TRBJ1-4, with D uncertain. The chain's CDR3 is CASSQSGWNEKLFF. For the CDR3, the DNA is TGTGCCAGCAGCCAGTCAGGATGGAATGAAAAACTGTTTTTT. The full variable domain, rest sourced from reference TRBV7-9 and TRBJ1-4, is DTGVSQNPRHKITKRGQNVTFRCDPISEHNRLYWYRQTLGQGPEFLTYFQNEAQLEKSRLLSDRFSAERPKGSFSTLEIQRTEQGDSAMYLCASSQSGWNEKLFFGSGTQLSVL.